Given below is one T cell receptor beta chain in context. The record originates from a study of cytomegalovirus exposure and HLA in healthy donors. About the study: The 120 or so validation repertoires, a later analysis reported, used the same platform as the approximately 700 first-cohort repertoires.

Assay: immunoSEQ multiplex PCR; the TCRdb copy retains only in-frame clones and omits some. The sample has 55,000 to 65,000 clones, approximately 92% seen once. CDR1 and CDR2 (germline): MGHDK, SYGVNS. The CDR3 runs 15 residues. The trim removed 4 bases at V and 6 bases at J, leaving 6 bases unmatched. Sample: PBMCs. The chain couples TRBV25-1 to TRBJ2-1; 10 bases map to TRBD2. This sequence originates from a man aged 18 to 30 in good health and CMV-seronegative. The CDR3 sequence is CASSVQAGGSNEQFF. CDR3 sequence (DNA): TGTGCCAGCAGTGTGCAAGCGGGAGGGTCCAATGAGCAGTTCTTC.